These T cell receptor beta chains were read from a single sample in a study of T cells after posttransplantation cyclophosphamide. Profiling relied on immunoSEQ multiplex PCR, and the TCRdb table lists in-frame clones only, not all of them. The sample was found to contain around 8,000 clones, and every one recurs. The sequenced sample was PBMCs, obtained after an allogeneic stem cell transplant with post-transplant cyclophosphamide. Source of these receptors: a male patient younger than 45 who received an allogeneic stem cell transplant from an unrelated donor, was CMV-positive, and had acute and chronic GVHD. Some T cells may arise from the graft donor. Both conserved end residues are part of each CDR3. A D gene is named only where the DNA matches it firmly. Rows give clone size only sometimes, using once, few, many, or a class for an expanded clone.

TGTGCCAGCAGCTGGGAGGACTCGCAAGAGACCCAGTACTTC CASSWEDSQETQYF TRBJ2-5 TRBV5-6 many NA
TGCGCCAGCAAAAGGGATAGCGACACTGAAGCTTTCTTT CASKRDSDTEAFF TRBJ1-1 TRBV5-1 many NA
TGTGCCAGCAGCCCGGGACTAGCGGACAATGAGCAGTTCTTC CASSPGLADNEQFF TRBJ2-1 TRBV5-5 many TRBD2
TGCGCCAGCAGTGGGGCCGGGGGATATAGCAATCAGCCCCAGCATTTT CASSGAGGYSNQPQHF TRBJ1-5 TRBV10-2 many NA
TGTGCCAGCAGCAAACGAGGGGGCGACGGCACAGATACGCAGTATTTT CASSKRGGDGTDTQYF TRBJ2-3 TRBV9 NA TRBD1
TGTGCCAGCAGCCCGACTAGCGGGAGCATGTACGAGCAGTACTTC CASSPTSGSMYEQYF TRBJ2-7 TRBV9 NA TRBD2
TGTGCCAGCAGCTCGGGGGTGTCGACAGATCCGCAGTATTTT CASSSGVSTDPQYF TRBJ2-3 TRBV7-2 few NA
TGTGCCAGCAGCCAAGATGGGATTAGACTAGTGGCGAACACCGGGGAGCTGTTTTTT CASSQDGIRLVANTGELFF TRBJ2-2 TRBV4-2 many NA
TGTGCCAGCAGCTTGACAGGCGGGCTCTACGAGCAGTACTTC CASSLTGGLYEQYF TRBJ2-7 TRBV7-2 many NA
TGTGCCAGCAGTTTAGCGGGGGCCTCCTACGAGCAGTACTTC CASSLAGASYEQYF TRBJ2-7 TRBV12-3/TRBV12-4 NA NA
TGTGCCACCAGTGATGCCAGGGCAACGGGGGCCAACGTCCTGACTTTC CATSDARATGANVLTF TRBJ2-6 TRBV24-1 many NA
TGTGCCAGCAGCTTGGCGACAGGGGGAGCCAAAAACATTCAGTACTTC CASSLATGGAKNIQYF TRBJ2-4 TRBV5-4 many TRBD1
TGTGCCGGGACAGGGAACCAAGAGACCCAGTACTTC CAGTGNQETQYF TRBJ2-5 TRBV2 many TRBD1
TGTGCCAGCAGCTTAGGTGCGGGAACCAATCAGCCCCAGCATTTT CASSLGAGTNQPQHF TRBJ1-5 TRBV7-8 many NA
TGTGCTAGTGGTTCTGACAGGGGGTTCACCGGGGAGCTGTTTTTT CASGSDRGFTGELFF TRBJ2-2 TRBV12-5 many TRBD1
TGTGCCATCAGCGACAGCGCGCCCGAGCAGTACTTC CAISDSAPEQYF TRBJ2-7 TRBV10-3 medium-sized NA
TGTGCCAGCAGCGCGCTATCCGGGGCCTACGAGCAGTACTTC CASSALSGAYEQYF TRBJ2-7 TRBV11-2 many NA
TGTGCCAGCAGCTTGGGGACAGGGTTATACGAGCAGTACTTC CASSLGTGLYEQYF TRBJ2-7 TRBV7-6 many TRBD1
TGCGCCAGCAGCCTTCAGACTAGCGGGGGCGGCGGGACCCAGTACTTC CASSLQTSGGGGTQYF TRBJ2-5 TRBV5-1 few TRBD2
TGTGCCAGCAGCCCCAGGGTAGGCAATCAGCCCCAGCATTTT CASSPRVGNQPQHF TRBJ1-5 TRBV7-2 many NA
TGTGCCAGCAGCTATGGGACTAGCGGGAACACCGGGGAGCTGTTTTTT CASSYGTSGNTGELFF TRBJ2-2 TRBV5-4 many TRBD2
TGTGCCAGCAGTCAAACTGGTGGGGGGGCTCCGCTCGAGCAGTTCTTC CASSQTGGGAPLEQFF TRBJ2-1 TRBV6-4 medium-sized NA
TGCGCCAGCAGCCCTACCCCGCTGAGCGGGGGGAGTACAGATACGCAGTATTTT CASSPTPLSGGSTDTQYF TRBJ2-3 TRBV5-1 medium-sized TRBD2
TGTGCCATCAGCCCCGGGACAGGCAATCAGCCCCAGCATTTT CAISPGTGNQPQHF TRBJ1-5 TRBV10-3 medium-sized TRBD1
TGTGCCAGCAGTTTTGCCCGAGCCACCGGGGAGCTGTTTTTT CASSFARATGELFF TRBJ2-2 TRBV12-3/TRBV12-4 many NA
TGTGCCACCAGTGATCCCGGACAGTACGAGCAGTACTTC CATSDPGQYEQYF TRBJ2-7 TRBV24-1 many NA
TGTGCCAGCAGCTCACAAGGGGGAGGGTCTAGCACAGATACGCAGTATTTT CASSSQGGGSSTDTQYF TRBJ2-3 TRBV11-2 NA NA
TGTGCCAGCAGACTATACGGGCGGGGTGGCACAGATACGCAGTATTTT CASRLYGRGGTDTQYF TRBJ2-3 TRBV5-4 many NA
TGTGCCAGCAGTGAAGAACAGGAGAACAGTGGCTACACCTTC CASSEEQENSGYTF TRBJ1-2 TRBV6-1 many NA
TGCGCCAGCAGCCAAGATAGCCAGGACAGGTTTTTCTCCACTGTCTACGAGCAGTACTTC CASSQDSQDRFFSTVYEQYF TRBJ2-7 TRBV4-3 medium-sized TRBD1
TGTGCCAGTAGTATCTACGGTATGGAGGGTTCGAACTATGGCTACACCTTC CASSIYGMEGSNYGYTF TRBJ1-2 TRBV19 many NA
TGTGCCAGCAGCTTTGTCGGGTCCGGGGCCAACGTCCTGACTTTC CASSFVGSGANVLTF TRBJ2-6 TRBV5-6 many NA
TGTGCCAGCAGTTACTCCAGGGGCGAAAAACTGTTTTTT CASSYSRGEKLFF TRBJ1-4 TRBV6-2/TRBV6-3 many NA
TGTGCCAGCAGCTTAATGGGCGGGAGGGGCACAGATACGCAGTATTTT CASSLMGGRGTDTQYF TRBJ2-3 TRBV7-2 NA TRBD2
TGTGCCAGCAGCTTACGTAGCGCTGGGGGGGAGACCCAGTACTTC CASSLRSAGGETQYF TRBJ2-5 TRBV7-2 NA NA
TGTGCCACCAGTGCACGCGGGAGCTCCTACAATGAGCAGTTCTTC CATSARGSSYNEQFF TRBJ2-1 TRBV24-1 many TRBD2
TGCGCCAGCAGCTGGGGACAGGAGGAAGGCTACACCTTC CASSWGQEEGYTF TRBJ1-2 TRBV5-1 many TRBD1
TGCGCCAGCAGCCAAGATGGGTGGGGGGACAATGAGCAGTTCTTC CASSQDGWGDNEQFF TRBJ2-1 TRBV4-3 medium-sized NA
TGTGCCAGCAGCACCCAAGGGGACACTGAAGCTTTCTTT CASSTQGDTEAFF TRBJ1-1 TRBV5-5 many NA
TGTGCCAGCAGTGGACAGGGGGCGGACTCCTACGAGCAGTACTTC CASSGQGADSYEQYF TRBJ2-7 TRBV6-1 many TRBD1
TGTGCCAGCAGCTTAGCGGGCGGGTCGACCTACGAGCAGTACTTC CASSLAGGSTYEQYF TRBJ2-7 TRBV7-2 many NA
TGTGCCAGCAGTCCCTCACCCCATAGCGGGAGTGGGCATGAGCAGTTCTTC CASSPSPHSGSGHEQFF TRBJ2-1 TRBV6-2/TRBV6-3 medium-sized TRBD2